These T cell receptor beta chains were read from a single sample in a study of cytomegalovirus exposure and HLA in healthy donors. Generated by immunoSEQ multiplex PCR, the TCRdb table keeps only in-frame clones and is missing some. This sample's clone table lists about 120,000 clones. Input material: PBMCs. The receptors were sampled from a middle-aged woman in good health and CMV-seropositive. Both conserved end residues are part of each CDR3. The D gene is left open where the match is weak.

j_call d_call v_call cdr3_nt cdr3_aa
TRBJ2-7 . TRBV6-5 TGTGCCAGCAGTTACAATCTGTACGAGCAGTACTTC CASSYNLYEQYF
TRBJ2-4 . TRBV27 TGTGCCAGCAGTGGACGGCCGGGGAACATTCAGTACTTC CASSGRPGNIQYF
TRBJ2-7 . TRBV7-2 TGTGCCAGCAGCTTAGCCCTCGAGCGCCGAAGGGAGCAGTACTTC CASSLALERRREQYF
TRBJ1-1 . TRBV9 TGTGCCAGCAGCGTGGGGGGACGGCCCGCTGAAGCTTTCTTT CASSVGGRPAEAFF
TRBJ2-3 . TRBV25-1 TGTGCCAGCAGTGAGGAGGTTACGCAGTATTTT CASSEEVTQYF
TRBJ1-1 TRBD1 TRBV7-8 TGTGCCAGCAGCCCATGGACAGGGGGCGACTCAGCTTTCTTT CASSPWTGGDSAFF
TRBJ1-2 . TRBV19 TGTGCCAGTAGTATAGTCGGTAGTGGCTACACCTTC CASSIVGSGYTF
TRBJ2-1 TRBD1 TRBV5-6 TGTGCCAGCAGCAGTGGGACAGGACTATACAATGAGCAGTTCTTC CASSSGTGLYNEQFF
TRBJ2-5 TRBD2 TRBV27 TGTGCCAGCAGACTAGCGGGAGGGCCTCGAGAGACCCAGTACTTC CASRLAGGPRETQYF
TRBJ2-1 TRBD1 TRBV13 TGTGCCAGCAGTTTAAGGGGACAGGGACATAATGAGCAGTTCTTC CASSLRGQGHNEQFF
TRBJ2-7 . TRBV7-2 TGTGCCAGCAGCGTTTCCCCTTCCTACGAGCAGTACTTC CASSVSPSYEQYF
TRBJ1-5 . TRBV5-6 TGTGCCAGCAGCCTGGCTGGGAGGGCATCGGGGGCCCAGCATTTT CASSLAGRASGAQHF
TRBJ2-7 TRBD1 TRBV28 TGTGCCAGCAGAACCGGGGCAGGGGGCTACGAGCAGTACTTC CASRTGAGGYEQYF
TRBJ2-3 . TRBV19 TGTGCCAGTACTCACACCAGCACAGATACGCAGTATTTT CASTHTSTDTQYF
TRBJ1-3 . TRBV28 TGTGCCAGCCGGACATCTGGAAACACCATATATTTT CASRTSGNTIYF
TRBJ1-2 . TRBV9 TGTGCCAGCAGCGTAGGTGGGGCAGCCATCTATGGCTACACCTTC CASSVGGAAIYGYTF
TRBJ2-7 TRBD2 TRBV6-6 TGTGCCAGCACTTACCTTAGCGGGATCTACGAGCAGTACTTC CASTYLSGIYEQYF
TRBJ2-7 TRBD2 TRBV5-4 TGTGCCAGCATGTATAGCGGGAGTTCCGAGCAGTACTTC CASMYSGSSEQYF
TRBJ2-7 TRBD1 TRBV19 TGTGCCAGTAGTATTAGGGGACAGGGGGCGACCTACGAGCAGTACTTC CASSIRGQGATYEQYF
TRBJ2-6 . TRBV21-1 TGTGCCAGCAGCAAAGAGATGGCATCTGGGGCCAACGTCCTGACTTTC CASSKEMASGANVLTF
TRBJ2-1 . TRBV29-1 TGCAGCGTAAACCCCGGGATTTCTAACAATGAGCAGTTCTTC CSVNPGISNNEQFF
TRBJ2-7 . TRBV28 TGTGCCAGCACCCATCTCCGGGAACCCGATCCCTACGAGCAGTACTTC CASTHLREPDPYEQYF
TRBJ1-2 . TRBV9 TGTGCCAGCAGCGTAGGTCAGGGTACCTATGGCTACACCTTC CASSVGQGTYGYTF
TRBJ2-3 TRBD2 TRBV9 TGTGCCAGCAGACCTCTAGCGGGAGGAGCAGATACGCAGTATTTT CASRPLAGGADTQYF
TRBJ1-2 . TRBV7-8 TGTGCCAGCAGCCTGGGGGCCGTGGGGAACTATGGCTACACCTTC CASSLGAVGNYGYTF
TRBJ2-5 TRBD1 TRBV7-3 TGTGCCAGCAGCAAAACAGGGGGCAGAAAGACCCAGTACTTC CASSKTGGRKTQYF
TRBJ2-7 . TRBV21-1 TGTGCCAGCAGCAAACCCCGCAGTCGAAACGCCTACGAGCAGTACTTC CASSKPRSRNAYEQYF
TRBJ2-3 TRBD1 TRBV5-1 TGCGCCAGCAGCTTGGTACAGGGGATCACAGATACGCAGTATTTT CASSLVQGITDTQYF
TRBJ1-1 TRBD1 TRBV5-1 TGCGCCAGCAGCGTCCGGGACAGGGGGGATGGGACTGAAGCTTTCTTT CASSVRDRGDGTEAFF
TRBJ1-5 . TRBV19 TGTGCCAGTAGTAACTCAGGGCTGAGCAATCAGCCCCAGCATTTT CASSNSGLSNQPQHF
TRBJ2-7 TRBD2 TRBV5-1 TGCGCCAGCAGCCCTGTGGGACTAGCGGGAGGACGGTCCCACGAGCAGTACTTC CASSPVGLAGGRSHEQYF
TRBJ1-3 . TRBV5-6 TGTGCCAGCAGCTGGGGCTCAGGGTTGGCAAACACCATATATTTT CASSWGSGLANTIYF
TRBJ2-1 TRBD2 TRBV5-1 TGCGCCAGCAGCTTGGCCTCGGCGGGAGGGCCCCCCTACAATGAGCAGTTCTTC CASSLASAGGPPYNEQFF
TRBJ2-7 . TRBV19 TGTGCCAGTAGTACATATCCTGGCGGTTCCTACGAGCAGTACTTC CASSTYPGGSYEQYF
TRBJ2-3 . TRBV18 TGTGCCAGCTCACCGGCGGGGGCGGTAGATACGCAGTATTTT CASSPAGAVDTQYF
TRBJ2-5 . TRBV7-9 TGTGCCAGCAGCCCCCCTCGGGGTCAAGAGACCCAGTACTTC CASSPPRGQETQYF
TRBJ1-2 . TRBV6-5 TGTGCCAGCAGTTACTCCGGACAGTCTAACTATGGCTACACCTTC CASSYSGQSNYGYTF
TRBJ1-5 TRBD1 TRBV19 TGTGCCAGTCTCCCGCTTGCTCAAGACAGGGGTCAGCCCCAGCATTTT CASLPLAQDRGQPQHF
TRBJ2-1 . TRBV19 TGTGCCAGTAGTATTAAAAACTCTTATAATGAGCAGTTCTTC CASSIKNSYNEQFF
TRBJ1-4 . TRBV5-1 TGCGCCAGCAGCTTGGGGTGGGGCAGAAGGCAAGAAAAACTGTTTTTT CASSLGWGRRQEKLFF
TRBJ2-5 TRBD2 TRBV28 TGTGCCAGCAGTTTATGGACGGCGGGAGGGGAGACCCAGTACTTC CASSLWTAGGETQYF
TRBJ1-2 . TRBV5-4 TGTGCCAGCAGTCTGGCAGGGGCCAGTCTCTATGGCTACACCTTC CASSLAGASLYGYTF
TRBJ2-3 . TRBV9 TGTGCCAGCAGCTCTCGTGGCGGCTACACAGATACGCAGTATTTT CASSSRGGYTDTQYF
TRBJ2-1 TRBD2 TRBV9 TGTGCCAGCAGCGTAGCCGGGGTTGGGACTAGTAGGTACAATGAGCAGTTCTTC CASSVAGVGTSRYNEQFF